The present entry profiles one T cell receptor (beta chain) with its context. Germline CDR1 is LNHDA and CDR2 is SQIVND (reference sequence). This CDR3 is 14 amino acids long. The V end lost 4 bases, the J end lost 1 base, and 10 bases lay between the germline ends. These data originate in a study of T cell responses to AZD1222 COVID-19 vaccine. Assay used: immunoSEQ multiplex PCR; TCRdb lists only in-frame clones, some missing. The table records some 120,000 clones, roughly nine tenths of them present only once. This TCR was recovered from an adult who received the AZD1222 COVID-19 vaccine. Sequencing was performed on peripheral blood, taken 28 days after the second AZD1222 dose. The V and J genes are TRBV19 and TRBJ1-1, with D possibly TRBD1 on 5 matching bases. CDR3 nucleotide sequence: TGTGCCAGTAGTACATACAGGCGGAACACTGAAGCTTTCTTT. It specifies CASSTYRRNTEAFF.